A single sample is the source of the 21 T cell receptor beta chains below, sequenced in a study of blood T cells in healthy people across ages. The authors ran a second PCR of 7 to 11 cycles using a sample-barcoded 5' primer and a J-beta primer mix. TCRdb analysed the 5' RACE reads with MiXCR anew, one entry per CDR3 protein. The data hold around 780,000 distinct CDR3 sequences, with roughly 25% observed a single time. The data were also submitted as part of a second study, on T cells of mothers and their children.

The sample consisted of blood. These receptors were obtained from a boy between 10 and 17 years old in good health.

This chain connects TRBV3-1 to TRBJ2-1; tentatively, D is TRBD2 (5 bases). The tail of the sequence fits TRBJ2-5 better, so the J call may be wrong. The CDR3 covers 14 residues. CDR1 is LGHDT, CDR2 YNNKEL, per germline (reference sequence). Here the CDR3 reads CASSQVTGMETQYF. DNA of the CDR3: TGTGCCAGCAGCCAAGTCACGGGGATGGAGACCCAGTACTTC.

This clonotype was detected only a few times. The chain combines TRBV7-2 with TRBJ2-5, with 12 bases that match TRBD2. The DNA matches TRBJ2-7 better at its end, which makes the J call doubtful. This CDR3 has 16 amino acids. Germline-derived CDR1 and CDR2 are SGHTA and FQGNSA. CDR3 sequence reads: CASSLAATSGGYEQYF. The CDR3 DNA is TGTGCCAGCAGCTTAGCGGCGACTAGCGGGGGCTACGAGCAGTACTTC.

The chain employs TRBV20-1 and TRBJ2-7, with 10 bases fitting TRBD1. The ends lost 5 bases at V and 4 bases at J; junction bases unmatched: 8. The germline V gene has CDR1 DFQATT and CDR2 SNEGSKA (reference sequence). CDR3 length: 14 residues. For the CDR3, the DNA is TGCAGTGCTCCTACGGGACAGGGGACTTACGAGCAGTACTTC. Translated, it gives CSAPTGQGTYEQYF.

This clonotype appeared a few times. The chain has TRBV20-1 and TRBJ1-1; D is unresolved. Per germline, CDR1 DFQATT and CDR2 SNEGSKA (reference sequence). Trimming cost V 0 bases and J 4 bases, with 12 bases left between them. The CDR3 extends over 14 amino acids. The CDR3 DNA follows: TGCAGTGCTAGAGATGACACGATGGGCACTGAAGCTTTCTTT. It codes for CSARDDTMGTEAFF.

The J gene is TRBJ2-4, the V gene TRBV5-1; weak D call: TRBD2 (6 bases). CDR1 is SGHRS and CDR2 is YFSETQ in the germline V gene. The CDR3 totals 16 residues. Trimming left V 0 bases short and J 0 bases short, with 10 bases between. Here the CDR3 reads CASSLVGGEAKNIQYF. DNA of the CDR3: TGCGCCAGCAGCTTGGTCGGAGGGGAAGCCAAAAACATTCAGTACTTC.

The J gene is TRBJ2-7, the V gene TRBV18, with D tentatively TRBD2 (6 bases). The J call is uncertain, as TRBJ2-5 better fits the DNA end. The CDR3 sequence is 16 residues long. Germline values: CDR1 KGHSH, CDR2 LQKENI. For the CDR3, the DNA is TGTGCCAGCTCACAGTCGGGACTTTCCACTTTGGAGACCCAGTACTTC. It translates to CASSQSGLSTLETQYF.

The table lists this clonotype with a few counts. V and J are TRBV6-6 and TRBJ1-6; 11 bases align to TRBD1. Germline assignment: CDR1 MNHNY and CDR2 SVGAGI (reference sequence). The CDR3 spans 16 residues. V lost 8 bases and J lost 10; bases outside the gene matches: 13. DNA of the CDR3: TGTGCCAGCTCCGCCGAGGACAGGGGGCCGCAATCACCCCTCCACTTT. Its translation: CASSAEDRGPQSPLHF.

V is TRBV6-5 and J is TRBJ2-3; a weak D match, TRBD2 (5 bases). The V gene's germline CDR1 is MNHEY and CDR2 SVGAGI. The CDR3 extends over 15 amino acids. The V end lost 0 bases, the J end lost 4 bases, and 11 bases lay between the germline ends. CDR3 sequence reads: CASSYSKVGADTQYF. In DNA, the CDR3 is TGTGCCAGCAGTTACTCGAAGGTGGGAGCAGATACGCAGTATTTT.

This clonotype was seen more than once but under ten times. V and J are TRBV7-8 and TRBJ1-2; no reliable D call. From germline, CDR1 is SGHVS and CDR2 FQNEAQ. The CDR3 spans 13 residues. The ends were cut back, 5 bases at V and 4 bases at J, with 11 bases in the middle. CDR3 region: CASSTHTIYGYTF. CDR3 bases: TGTGCCAGCAGCACCCACACAATCTATGGCTACACCTTC.

As for this clonotype: An end of the junction does not agree with germline; a read error may underlie this. The V gene is TRBV12-3 or TRBV12-4, the J gene TRBJ2-5; 8 nucleotides match TRBD1. The CDR3 extends over 12 amino acids. The CDR3 sequence: CASSRGPEAQYF. CDR3 in DNA: TGTGCCAGCAGCAGGGGGCCAGAGGCCCAGTACTTC.

This clonotype was seen only a few times. The chain couples TRBV2 to TRBJ2-5, with 8 nucleotides matching TRBD2. CDR1 is SNHLY and CDR2 is FYNNEI in the germline V gene. The ends lost 6 bases at V and 1 base at J; junction bases unmatched: 7. The CDR3 has 15 residues. CDR3 DNA sequence: TGTGCCAGCAGCGCCTTAGCGGGGAGCCAAGAGACCCAGTACTTC. It encodes CASSALAGSQETQYF. The entire variable domain, with the rest obtained from reference TRBV2 and TRBJ2-5, is as follows: EPEVTQTPSHQVTQMGQEVILRCVPISNHLYFYWYRQILGQKVEFLVSFYNNEISEKSEIFDDQFSVERPDGSNFTLKIRSTKLEDSAMYFCASSALAGSQETQYFGPGTRLLVL.

The chain is built from TRBV12-3 or TRBV12-4 and TRBJ1-2; D not resolved. The CDR3 covers 12 residues. V lost 2 bases, J lost 8 bases, and 9 bases lay in between. The chain's CDR3 is CASSLNGYGYTF. CDR3 bases: TGTGCCAGCAGTTTAAATGGGTACGGCTACACCTTC.

This clonotype has a handful of counts. The chain couples TRBV5-1 to TRBJ2-7; D is perhaps TRBD2 (6 bases). Germline V gene data show CDR1 as SGHRS and CDR2 as YFSETQ. The CDR3 is made up of 14 amino acids. V lost 1 base and J 3 bases, leaving 11 bases between the germline ends. CDR3 in DNA: TGCGCCAGCAGCTTGACCGGGGGAAACTACGAGCAGTACTTC. Protein: CASSLTGGNYEQYF.

The chain recombines TRBV6-5 with TRBJ2-3, with D possibly called TRBD1 or TRBD2 (6 bases each). Trimming removed 4 bases at V and 2 bases at J, with 13 bases between. In germline, CDR1 is MNHEY, CDR2 SVGAGI. This CDR3 is 15 amino acids long. The CDR3 is CASSSYGGSTDTQYF. CDR3 nucleotides: TGTGCCAGCAGTTCCTACGGGGGCTCCACAGATACGCAGTATTTT.

The chain uses TRBV3-1 and TRBJ1-2; unclear D gene. The germline gives CDR1 LGHDT, CDR2 YNNKEL (reference sequence). V lost 1 base and J lost 4, with 13 bases in between. The CDR3 has 15 residues. CDR3 loop: CASSQGGGPSYGYTF. DNA for the CDR3: TGTGCCAGCAGCCAAGGCGGAGGTCCAAGCTATGGCTACACCTTC.

This rearrangement joins TRBV5-1 to TRBJ1-2; D is unclear. The CDR3 runs to 16 residues. V lost 0 bases and J lost 0, with 12 bases in between. Germline assignment: CDR1 SGHRS and CDR2 YFSETQ. The CDR3 nucleotides read TGCGCCAGCAGCTTGGAAGGACGTCCTGCTAACTATGGCTACACCTTC. Translated, it gives CASSLEGRPANYGYTF.

The chain has TRBV9 and TRBJ2-6; 8 nucleotides agree with TRBD1. The V gene end was trimmed by 3 bases and the J gene end by 0 bases; junction bases not matched to a gene: 17. The CDR3 runs 21 residues. Germline V gene sequence: CDR1 SGDLS, CDR2 YYNGEE. The CDR3 reads CASSAKSGSPDRASGANVLTF. The CDR3 bases are TGTGCCAGCAGCGCAAAGTCTGGGTCCCCGGACAGGGCCTCTGGGGCCAACGTCCTGACTTTC.

The chain links TRBV29-1 to TRBJ2-3, with 9 positions matching TRBD2. V lost 5 bases, J lost 2 bases, and 8 bases stayed unmatched. CDR3 size: 15 residues. Germline CDR1 reads SQVTM; CDR2 reads ANQGSEA. CDR3 bases: TGCAGCGTTTGGGCTCAGGGACTAGCCACAGATACGCAGTATTTT. Encoded protein: CSVWAQGLATDTQYF.

This clonotype was seen many times. The J gene is TRBJ2-5, the V gene TRBV5-1, with 8 bases lining up with TRBD1. The V gene's germline CDR1 is SGHRS and CDR2 YFSETQ. CDR3 length equals 16 residues. V shed 2 bases and J 0 bases; nucleotides not matched to a gene: 6. The DNA of the CDR3 is TGCGCCAGCAGCTTAGACAGGGGAGCCGACCAAGAGACCCAGTACTTC. Translated: CASSLDRGADQETQYF.

The V call is TRBV7-9, the J call TRBJ1-1, with a weak D call TRBD1 (5 bases). Germline V gene data show CDR1 as SEHNR and CDR2 as FQNEAQ (reference sequence). CDR3 length equals 15 residues. Trimming pared 6 bases from V and 3 bases from J, leaving 17 bases between. CDR3 nucleotide sequence: TGTGCCAGCAGGGTGGGGGGAGGAGTGGACACTGAAGCTTTCTTT. Protein: CASRVGGGVDTEAFF.

The rearrangement joins TRBV9 to TRBJ2-5; 9 bases align to TRBD2. This CDR3 comprises 15 residues. Germline V gene data show CDR1 as SGDLS and CDR2 as YYNGEE. V shed 4 bases and J 2 bases; nucleotides not matched to a gene: 6. CDR3 region: CASSSPSGVQETQYF. The CDR3 bases are TGTGCCAGCAGCTCACCTAGCGGGGTACAAGAGACCCAGTACTTC.